This TCR beta chain stems from a study of control samples from healthy donors and cancer patients. Using immunoSEQ multiplex PCR, the repertoire was profiled, and TCRdb retains in-frame clones only, with some absent. The sample carries about 180,000 clones, nearly 90% recorded once. The CDR3 runs 13 residues. The V gene's germline CDR1 is MDHEN and CDR2 SYDVKM. V lost 6 bases and J lost 2; bases outside the gene matches: 4. Sequenced input: blood. This TCR derives from a woman aged 45-65 years in good health. The chain couples TRBV28 to TRBJ2-7, with TRBD2 matching over 7 bases. CDR3 loop: CASRQAGPYEQYF. CDR3 DNA: TGTGCCAGCAGGCAAGCGGGGCCCTACGAGCAGTACTTC. Supplemented by reference TRBV28 and TRBJ2-7, the full variable domain reads DVKVTQSSRYLVKRTGEKVFLECVQDMDHENMFWYRQDPGLGLRLIYFSYDVKMKEKGDIPEGYSVSREKKERFSLILESASTNQTSMYLCASRQAGPYEQYFGPGTRLTVT.